The entry that follows covers one TCR beta chain sequence. This sample stems from a study of shared clonotypes between healthy human individuals. This was a deep-level run. The repertoire was sequenced with immunoSEQ multiplex PCR; TCRdb's copy has only in-frame clones and lacks some. The sample includes roughly 1,000,000 clones, around 78% seen only once; the top ten take 0.6% to 0.7%. The origin of this receptor is a man younger than 35 in good health. Some clones in this sample may be carry-over from other donors' samples. Sequencing was done on a sample of memory CD4+ T cells from PBMCs. The subset was: CD45RA-negative fraction.

The CDR3 region is CASRQGLRNEKLFF. The CDR3 region has the DNA TGTGCCAGCAGACAGGGGCTACGAAATGAAAAACTGTTTTTT. The rearrangement links TRBV2 to TRBJ1-4; 7 positions agree with TRBD1. Germline V gene data show CDR1 as SNHLY and CDR2 as FYNNEI. The CDR3 runs to 14 residues. V was clipped by 6 bases and J by 5 bases; unmatched bases: 6.